The T cell receptor (beta chain) described here comes from a study of OX40 agonist ivuxolimab in advanced cancers. The data were produced by immunoSEQ multiplex PCR, yet TCRdb's version contains in-frame clones alone and is incomplete. The sample lists roughly 59,000 clones; about four fifths were seen once. CDR1 is MNHNS, CDR2 SASEGT, per germline. This CDR3 spans 12 amino acids. V was shortened by 7 bases and J by 2 bases, with 7 bases between the two germline ends. Specimen: CD4+ or CD8+ T cells sorted from blood, collected in a trial of the OX40 agonist ivuxolimab. The receptor was derived from an adult with an advanced solid tumor such as melanoma, head and neck, liver or kidney cancer. This rearrangement joins TRBV6-1 to TRBJ2-3; either TRBD1 or TRBD2 may fit D (5 bases each). The CDR3, as DNA: TGTGCCAGCACAGGGACCACAGATACGCAGTATTTT. This gives the protein CASTGTTDTQYF.